These 27 T cell receptor beta chains share one sample of origin, sequenced in a study of shared clonotypes between healthy human individuals. The repertoire was sequenced with immunoSEQ multiplex PCR; TCRdb's copy has only in-frame clones and lacks some. This repertoire shows about 1.5 million clones, 95% to 99% found once; its top ten account for 0.4% to 0.55%. The sequencing input was naive CD4+ T cells sorted from blood. Subset indicated: CD45RA+ positively selected. These receptors were taken from a man in his thirties or forties in good health.

This rearrangement joins TRBV6-5 to TRBJ2-1; D is perhaps TRBD2 (6 bases). This CDR3 spans 16 amino acids. Germline V lookup: CDR1 MNHEY, CDR2 SVGAGI. Trimming pared 4 bases from V and 5 bases from J, leaving 18 bases between. In DNA, the CDR3 is TGTGCCAGCAGTTCAAAACGGGAGCAGCTCGACAATGAGCAGTTCTTC. This translates into CASSSKREQLDNEQFF.

The V call is TRBV18, the J call TRBJ2-3; tentatively, D is TRBD2 (6 bases). V lost 6 bases, J lost 3 bases, and 22 bases lay in between. This CDR3 contains 17 residues. Germline V gene sequence: CDR1 KGHSH, CDR2 LQKENI. The CDR3 reads CASSALPREPATDTQYF. CDR3 sequence (DNA): TGTGCCAGCTCGGCCCTCCCTCGGGAGCCCGCGACAGATACGCAGTATTTT.

The J gene is TRBJ1-5, the V gene TRBV29-1; 9 bases agree with TRBD1. The length of the CDR3 is 13 residues. Germline CDR1 reads SQVTM; CDR2 reads ANQGSEA. V shed 5 bases and J 6 bases; nucleotides not matched to a gene: 5. The chain's CDR3 is CSVRTGVAQPQHF. CDR3 coding DNA: TGCAGCGTTCGGACAGGGGTGGCTCAGCCCCAGCATTTT.

The V gene is TRBV27, the J gene TRBJ1-2; TRBD1 agrees at 10 bases. The CDR3 covers 14 residues. The V and J ends lost 5 bases and 7 bases, in that order; junction bases with no gene match: 7. From germline, CDR1 is MNHEY and CDR2 SMNVEV (reference sequence). Written as DNA, the CDR3 is TGTGCCAGCAGTGGGACCGGGACAGGGGCTGGCTACACCTTC. Translation: CASSGTGTGAGYTF.

This sequence joins TRBV18 and TRBJ2-2; D possibly corresponds to TRBD2 (5 bases). CDR1 is KGHSH, CDR2 LQKENI, per germline. Trimming took off 6 bases at V and 5 bases at J, with 10 bases between the two ends. This CDR3 spans 13 amino acids. CDR3 residues: CASSDRRTGELFF. The CDR3 DNA reads TGTGCCAGCTCGGATCGGAGGACCGGGGAGCTGTTTTTT.

This clone was counted once. The chain is built from TRBV29-1 and TRBJ2-5, with 7 bases identical to TRBD2. CDR1 and CDR2 from the germline V gene are SQVTM and ANQGSEA. V gave up 3 bases and J gave up 6 bases; unmatched junction bases: 7. The CDR3 spans 13 residues. The CDR3 loop is CSVDGPGGKTQYF. The CDR3 bases are TGCAGCGTTGATGGGCCGGGGGGAAAGACCCAGTACTTC. Using reference TRBV29-1 and TRBJ2-5 for the parts outside the CDR3, the full variable domain is SAVISQKPSRDICQRGTSLTIQCQVDSQVTMMFWYRQQPGQSLTLIATANQGSEATYESGFVIDKFPISRPNLTFSTLTVSNMSPEDSSIYLCSVDGPGGKTQYFGPGTRLLVL.

The chain uses TRBV6-1 and TRBJ2-7; D gene unclear. Germline V lookup: CDR1 MNHNS, CDR2 SASEGT. This CDR3 is built from 12 residues. Trimming removed 10 bases from V and 0 bases from J, with 10 bases in between. The CDR3 DNA follows: TGTGCCACCACATACAGCTCCTACGAGCAGTACTTC. Encoded protein: CATTYSSYEQYF.

V usage is TRBV7-3 and J usage is TRBJ2-7; D remains ambiguous. Trimming took off 0 bases at V and 3 bases at J, with 12 bases between the two ends. CDR3 length: 15 amino acids. Looked up from germline, CDR1 is SGHTA and CDR2 is FQGTGA. The CDR3 spells CASSLTATAIYEQYF. The CDR3 DNA follows: TGTGCCAGCAGCTTAACCGCGACCGCCATCTACGAGCAGTACTTC.

This chain joins TRBV7-6 and TRBJ2-6, with D maybe TRBD2 (5 bases). The CDR3 loop spans 17 amino acids. Trimming removed 1 base at V and 4 bases at J, with 14 bases between. CDR1 is SGHVS and CDR2 is FNYEAQ in the germline V gene. CDR3 coding DNA: TGTGCCAGCAGCTTAGTACTAGGTGGGCCCGGGGCCAACGTCCTGACTTTC. Translated: CASSLVLGGPGANVLTF. Combining the CDR3 with reference TRBV7-6 and TRBJ2-6 gives the whole variable domain GAGVSQSPRYKVTKRGQDVALRCDPISGHVSLYWYRQALGQGPEFLTYFNYEAQQDKSGLPNDRFSAERPEGSISTLTIQRTEQRDSAMYRCASSLVLGGPGANVLTFGAGSRLTVL.

This clone has only one observation. The rearrangement links TRBV5-1 to TRBJ2-2; D remains ambiguous. This CDR3 has 12 amino acids. With 2 bases removed from V and 6 bases from J, the gap between germline ends came to 5 bases. Germline V lookup: CDR1 SGHRS, CDR2 YFSETQ. The CDR3: CASSLVPGELFF. The CDR3 region has the DNA TGCGCCAGCAGCTTAGTTCCCGGGGAGCTGTTTTTT.

J is TRBJ2-7 and V is TRBV7-8; 8 bases match TRBD2. With V trimmed by 2 bases and J by 6 bases, 6 bases remained unmatched. The CDR3 runs 14 residues. CDR1 and CDR2 from the germline V gene are SGHVS and FQNEAQ. CDR3 nucleotide sequence: TGTGCCAGCAGCTTATTGAGCGGGGGTCCCGAGCAGTACTTC. Protein product: CASSLLSGGPEQYF.

The V gene is TRBV25-1, the J gene TRBJ2-7, with TRBD2 matching over 9 bases. This CDR3 spans 16 amino acids. Losses at the gene ends were 4 bases for V and 4 bases for J; bases not matched to a gene: 11. The germline V gene has CDR1 MGHDK and CDR2 SYGVNS. Here the CDR3 reads CASSGYSSGRGYEQYF. The CDR3 DNA reads as TGTGCCAGCAGTGGATACAGTAGCGGGAGAGGTTACGAGCAGTACTTC.

For this clone: The identical CDR3 is also encoded by other nucleotide sequences in the sample. The chain recombines TRBV18 with TRBJ1-2; the match to TRBD1 covers 7 bases. Germline CDR1 reads KGHSH; CDR2 reads LQKENI. The CDR3 has 13 amino acids. Trimming at V came to 6 bases and at J to 5 bases, leaving 6 bases not matched to a gene. Here the CDR3 DNA reads TGTGCCAGCTCGCCCGGGACAGCTTATGGCTACACCTTC. This gives the protein CASSPGTAYGYTF.

The V gene is TRBV27, the J gene TRBJ2-3, with 10 bases identical to TRBD1. The CDR3 consists of 15 residues. Germline V gene sequence: CDR1 MNHEY, CDR2 SMNVEV (reference sequence). Trimming cost V 3 bases and J 4 bases; bases outside gene matches: 4. The CDR3 loop reads CASSFRDRGSDTQYF. Here the CDR3 DNA reads TGTGCCAGCAGTTTTCGGGACAGGGGATCAGATACGCAGTATTTT.

The count of this clone is one. The chain has TRBV6-5 and TRBJ2-3; TRBD1 might be the D (5 bases). The ends were cut back, 2 bases at V and 0 bases at J, with 9 bases in the middle. The CDR3 covers 15 residues. Germline-derived CDR1 and CDR2 are MNHEY and SVGAGI. CDR3 protein: CASSYGAASTDTQYF. DNA for the CDR3: TGTGCCAGCAGTTACGGGGCGGCTAGCACAGATACGCAGTATTTT.

V and J are TRBV15 and TRBJ2-7; the D is unclear. The germline gives CDR1 LNHNV, CDR2 YYDKDF (reference sequence). Trimming cost V 0 bases and J 5 bases, with 11 bases left between them. The length of the CDR3 is 14 residues. The CDR3: CATSRDHSADEQYF. CDR3 DNA: TGTGCCACCAGCAGAGATCACTCCGCGGACGAGCAGTACTTC.

The rearrangement joins TRBV27 to TRBJ2-7; D may match TRBD1 or TRBD2 (5 bases each). V lost 4 bases to trimming and J lost 5 bases, with 15 bases between them. The CDR3 consists of 14 residues. The germline CDR1 and CDR2 sequences are MNHEY and SMNVEV (reference sequence). In DNA form, the CDR3 reads TGTGCCAGCAGTTCATATGGCCTGGGGGACGAGCAGTACTTC. Amino acids: CASSSYGLGDEQYF.

This sequence joins TRBV5-1 and TRBJ2-2; no definite D call. From germline, CDR1 is SGHRS and CDR2 YFSETQ. V was trimmed by 0 bases and J by 6 bases, leaving 12 bases between them. This CDR3 spans 15 amino acids. The CDR3 here is CASSLGYGFSGELFF. The CDR3 bases are TGCGCCAGCAGCTTGGGTTATGGGTTCTCCGGGGAGCTGTTTTTT.

This chain uses TRBV19 with TRBJ2-3; D is undetermined. Germline values: CDR1 LNHDA, CDR2 SQIVND (reference sequence). CDR3 size: 15 residues. Deletions cut 5 bases from V and 6 bases from J, with 18 bases between. In DNA, the CDR3 is TGTGCCAGTAGTGCCCGGGCGCAACAAGGGGATACGCAGTATTTT. This encodes CASSARAQQGDTQYF.

The gene calls are TRBV29-1 and TRBJ2-7; 7 nucleotides line up with TRBD1. The CDR3 has 13 residues. Losses at the gene ends were 2 bases for V and 5 bases for J; bases not matched to a gene: 6. Germline V CDR1 and CDR2: SQVTM, ANQGSEA. CDR3 residues: CSVEPAGGHEQYF. CDR3 DNA: TGCAGCGTTGAACCGGCAGGGGGTCACGAGCAGTACTTC.

The chain carries TRBV7-8 and TRBJ1-5, with D unclear. CDR3 size: 16 residues. CDR1 is SGHVS, CDR2 FQNEAQ, per germline. Trimming removed 0 bases from V and 0 bases from J, with 9 bases in between. The CDR3 loop is CASSLASGYSNQPQHF. For the CDR3, the DNA is TGTGCCAGCAGCTTAGCATCAGGATATAGCAATCAGCCCCAGCATTTT.

This rearrangement joins TRBV28 to TRBJ2-3; D not certain. CDR1 and CDR2 from the germline V gene are MDHEN and SYDVKM. The CDR3 has 17 amino acids. With 2 bases removed from V and 9 bases from J, the gap between germline ends came to 24 bases. The CDR3 DNA sequence: TGTGCCAGCAGTTTAATTCCGGCTCGACGAACGAAGCGCACGCAGTATTTT. Translating it yields CASSLIPARRTKRTQYF. Using reference TRBV28 and TRBJ2-3 for the parts outside the CDR3, the full variable domain is DVKVTQSSRYLVKRTGEKVFLECVQDMDHENMFWYRQDPGLGLRLIYFSYDVKMKEKGDIPEGYSVSREKKERFSLILESASTNQTSMYLCASSLIPARRTKRTQYFGPGTRLTVL.

This chain joins TRBV6-1 and TRBJ1-2; 7 bases are a match to TRBD1. The CDR3 runs 13 residues. Germline values: CDR1 MNHNS, CDR2 SASEGT. The trim removed 7 bases at V and 5 bases at J, leaving 7 bases unmatched. CDR3 in amino acids: CASIGDRAYGYTF. CDR3 nucleotide sequence: TGTGCCAGCATCGGGGACAGAGCATATGGCTACACCTTC.

V gene TRBV19 combines with J gene TRBJ1-1; D is unresolved. Germline assignment: CDR1 LNHDA and CDR2 SQIVND (reference sequence). Between the trimmed V and J ends, which lost 4 bases and 9 bases, there was a span of 24 bases. The CDR3 sequence is 16 residues long. CDR3 amino acids: CASSTPRFGRPAKAFF. The CDR3 DNA reads as TGTGCCAGTAGTACGCCCCGCTTTGGACGGCCCGCGAAAGCTTTCTTT.

The V gene is TRBV6-6, the J gene TRBJ2-1; 9 bases are shared with TRBD2. The V segment lost 7 bases and the J segment 12 bases; nucleotides outside the gene matches: 13. Germline assignment: CDR1 MNHNY and CDR2 SVGAGI (reference sequence). The CDR3 is 14 residues long. The CDR3 here is CASNSQLAGVGQFF. The CDR3 DNA follows: TGTGCCAGCAACTCTCAGTTAGCGGGAGTGGGGCAGTTCTTC.

The J gene is TRBJ1-5, the V gene TRBV4-1, with D possibly being TRBD1 (5 bases). From germline, CDR1 is MGHRA and CDR2 YSYEKL. The CDR3 covers 16 residues. Between the trimmed V and J ends, which lost 2 bases and 1 base, there was a span of 12 bases. For the CDR3, the DNA is TGCGCCAGCAGCCAACTTTACAGACAGAGCAATCAGCCCCAGCATTTT. Translated: CASSQLYRQSNQPQHF.

A note on this clone: Other DNA sequences in this sample translate to the same CDR3. The CDR3 bases are TGTGCCAGCTCACCGGGGCGCAATCAGCCCCAGCATTTT. Translation: CASSPGRNQPQHF. V and J are TRBV18 and TRBJ1-5; the D gene is possibly TRBD1 (5 bases). This CDR3 has 13 residues. Trimming cost V 3 bases and J 2 bases, with 5 bases left between them. Germline CDR1 is KGHSH and CDR2 is LQKENI.